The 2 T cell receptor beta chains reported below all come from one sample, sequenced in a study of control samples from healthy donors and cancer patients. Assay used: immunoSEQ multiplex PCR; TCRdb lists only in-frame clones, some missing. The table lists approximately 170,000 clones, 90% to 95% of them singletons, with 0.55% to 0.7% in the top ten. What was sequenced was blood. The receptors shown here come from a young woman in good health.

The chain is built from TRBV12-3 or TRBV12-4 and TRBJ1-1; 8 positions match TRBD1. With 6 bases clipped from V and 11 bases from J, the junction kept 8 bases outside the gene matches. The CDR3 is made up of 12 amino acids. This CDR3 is CASRVDRAIAFF. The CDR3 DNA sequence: TGTGCCAGCAGGGTGGACAGGGCGATCGCTTTCTTT.

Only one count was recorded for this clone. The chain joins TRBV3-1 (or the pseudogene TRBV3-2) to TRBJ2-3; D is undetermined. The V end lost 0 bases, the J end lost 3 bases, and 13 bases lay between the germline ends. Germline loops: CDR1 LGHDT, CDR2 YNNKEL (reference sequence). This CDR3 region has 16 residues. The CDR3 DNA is TGTGCCAGCAGCCAAGAGACCGGAGTAGGGACAGATACGCAGTATTTT. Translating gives CASSQETGVGTDTQYF.